This TCR beta chain was captured in a study of spatial heterogeneity in lung cancer (dated by TCRdb to about 2019). Notes on the research overall: Beta-chain transcripts were consistently detected in greater numbers than alpha-chain transcripts, which likely reflected higher beta-chain transcript abundance. In the raw uncorrected reads, each unique combination of TCR and UMI appeared more than ten times on average. TCR alpha and beta repertoires were quantitatively compared across multiple tumor regions, matched nontumor lung and blood in non-small cell lung cancer. TCR transcript counts in tumor regions correlated strongly with a T cell transcriptional module score from matched bulk RNA-seq. Nonsynonymous mutation counts, determined by whole-exome sequencing of tumor tissue, were related to features of the TCR repertoire. Both alpha and beta chains were TCR-sequenced in samples taken at surgery, namely 220 tumor regions, approximately 63 matched nontumor lung samples and around 53 PBMC samples. What the work shows at the level of the full study, not this receptor alone: The number of expanded intratumoral alpha and beta TCRs correlated with the tumor nonsynonymous mutation count. TCR-seq coverage of tumor T cells was estimated at only around 7% for alpha chains and 13% for beta chains. Counts of ubiquitous and regional expanded TCRs were found to correlate with counts of ubiquitous and regional nonsynonymous mutations, respectively. Confirming at a functional level the hypothesis that regional TCRs recognize regional mutations was considered to require additional single-cell paired TCR alpha and beta sequencing.

According to the study, the label for this sample's time point signals: sample taken at primary tumor resection. Donors were about 70 patients with early-stage, untreated non-small cell lung cancer from the lung TRACERx cohort. Without any cell sorting, TCR sequencing was performed on whole RNA extracted either from tumor and nontumor lung tissue or from cryopreserved PBMC samples. Only patients with enough RNA available from two or more tumor regions were chosen for TCR sequencing. Before being selected, tumor and adjacent nontumor lung specimens were reviewed by a lung pathologist. The library was obtained by 5' RACE. Sequencer: NextSeq 500. To allow correction of PCR and sequencing errors, the TCR library protocol tagged every TCR cDNA molecule with a unique molecular identifier. Per the original workflow: Decombinator tools were used for TCR identification, UMI-based error correction and CDR3 extraction. TCRs above a frequency of 2 per 1,000, corresponding to the top 1% of the tumor frequency distribution, were defined as expanded. Expanded tumor TCRs statistically deemed absent (corrected P<0.05) from at least one tumor region were classed as regional, and all other expanded tumor TCRs were classed as ubiquitous. Renyi diversity was calculated using the R vegan package after each repertoire was subsampled 100 times to 5,000 TCRs. CDR3 similarity networks were built from amino acid triplet string-kernel similarity, with CDR3s being connected when pairwise similarity was above 0.82. The public reads were reanalyzed by TCRdb: fastp trimming at Q25, MiXCR alignment, in-frame beta chains only. Rows matching on CDR3 protein sequence are summarized as one entry with the most common DNA and genes. The authors' filters were not applied to this entry. Present in this sample are approximately 26,000 distinct CDR3 sequences, roughly 9% of which were seen just once. The ten top clones hold 7.5% to 8% of the sample.

The germline V gene yields SGHTA for CDR1 and FQGNSA for CDR2. From the cysteine through the phenylalanine, the CDR3 covers 15 amino acids. CDR3 DNA only is kept here, 45 bases in frame from base 1. V drops 1 base and J drops 4 bases, leaving 11 bases in between. This clonotype was seen at least ten times. Its target antigen remains unknown. There are no base qualities to consult, and no much larger clone falls within one base. Sequencing was performed on lung tumor tissue, taken at surgery. In this chain, TRBV7-2 is recombined with TRBJ2-4; a tentative D match to TRBD2 spans 6 bases. This clonotype was obtained from a male donor with early-stage non-small cell lung cancer. The DNA is as follows: TGTGCCAGCAGCTTAGAGGCAGGGAGGAAAAACATTCAGTACTTC. Its translation is CASSLEAGRKNIQYF.